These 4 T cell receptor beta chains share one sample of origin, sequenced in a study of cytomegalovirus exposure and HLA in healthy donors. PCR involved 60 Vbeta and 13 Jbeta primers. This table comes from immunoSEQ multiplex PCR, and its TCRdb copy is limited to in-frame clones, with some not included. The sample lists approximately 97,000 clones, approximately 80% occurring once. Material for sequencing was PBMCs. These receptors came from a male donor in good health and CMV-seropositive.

DNA for the CDR3: TGCGCCAGCAGCTCCGGGACGGGGGTTGGAGAGCAGTACTTC. Protein sequence: CASSSGTGVGEQYF. The chain recombines TRBV5-1 with TRBJ2-7, with D perhaps TRBD2 (6 bases). CDR1 SGHRS and CDR2 YFSETQ come from the germline V gene. The CDR3 covers 14 residues. V was cut by 3 bases and J by 7 bases, with 17 bases left in between.

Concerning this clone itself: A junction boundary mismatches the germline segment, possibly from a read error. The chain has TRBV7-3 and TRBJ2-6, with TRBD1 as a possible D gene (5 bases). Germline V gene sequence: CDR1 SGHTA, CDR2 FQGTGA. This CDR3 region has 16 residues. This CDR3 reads CTSSPDGNSGANGLTF. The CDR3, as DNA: TGTACCAGCAGCCCTGACGGAAACTCTGGGGCCAACGGCCTGACTTTC.

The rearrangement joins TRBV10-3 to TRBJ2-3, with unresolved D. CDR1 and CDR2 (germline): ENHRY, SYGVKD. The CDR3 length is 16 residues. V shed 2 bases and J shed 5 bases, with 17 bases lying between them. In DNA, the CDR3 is TGTGCCATCAGTGAGCCCCCTAGTAAAAGGATAGATACGCAGTATTTT. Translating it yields CAISEPPSKRIDTQYF.

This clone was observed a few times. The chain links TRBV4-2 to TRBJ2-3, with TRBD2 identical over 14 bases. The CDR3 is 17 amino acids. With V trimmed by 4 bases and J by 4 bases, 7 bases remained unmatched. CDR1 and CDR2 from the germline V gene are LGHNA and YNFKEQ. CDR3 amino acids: CASSPGTSGRTADTQYF. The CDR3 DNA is TGTGCCAGCAGCCCCGGGACTAGCGGGAGAACCGCAGATACGCAGTATTTT.